The 32 T cell receptor beta chains below come from one sample, sequenced in a study of blood T cell dynamics during melanoma immunotherapy. Clones were read by immunoSEQ multiplex PCR, and TCRdb kept only the in-frame ones, dropping some. The table shows about 17,000 clones, with 70% to 90% occurring only once. Indicated time point: week 3, after first cycle of checkpoint inhibitor. Source: blood, taken from a patient treated with checkpoint blockade. The source of these receptors is a human donor with melanoma.

This chain uses TRBV5-1 with TRBJ1-2, with 11 positions matching TRBD1. Germline V gives CDR1 SGHRS, CDR2 YFSETQ. This CDR3 has 14 amino acids. V was clipped by 3 bases and J by 7 bases; unmatched bases: 5. CDR3 in DNA: TGCGCCAGCAGCTCCGGACAGGGGGCTGGTGGCTACACCTTC. Its translation is CASSSGQGAGGYTF.

The chain uses TRBV5-5 and TRBJ2-7; 7 bases match TRBD1. The junction had 10 bases not matched to a gene; V was cut back by 4 bases and J by 3 bases. The CDR3 extends over 15 amino acids. Germline loops: CDR1 SGHKS, CDR2 YYEKEE (reference sequence). The CDR3 coding sequence is TGTGCCAGCAGCATCGCCCCCAGGGACAGCTACGAGCAGTACTTC. Translating gives CASSIAPRDSYEQYF.

The chain carries TRBV30 and TRBJ2-7; 7 bases align to TRBD1. Trimming removed 3 bases from V and 2 bases from J; junction bases left unmatched: 7. The CDR3 is 14 residues long. Germline lookup yields CDR1 GTSNPN and CDR2 SVGIG (reference sequence). The CDR3 here is CAWSAGTATYEQYF. The CDR3 DNA reads TGTGCCTGGAGCGCCGGGACAGCCACCTACGAGCAGTACTTC.

CDR3 loop: CASSLSTGTNYEQYF. The CDR3 nucleotides read TGTGCCAGCAGTTTATCGACTGGCACTAACTACGAGCAGTACTTC. The chain has TRBV27 and TRBJ2-7, with no clear D. Germline values: CDR1 MNHEY, CDR2 SMNVEV (reference sequence). The V and J ends lost 0 bases and 3 bases respectively, with 12 bases between them. This CDR3 comprises 15 residues.

V and J are TRBV6-5 and TRBJ1-3, with D maybe TRBD1 (6 bases). The CDR3 has 14 amino acids. From germline, CDR1 is MNHEY and CDR2 SVGAGI. The V and J ends lost 6 bases and 4 bases respectively, with 13 bases between them. CDR3 DNA: TGTGCCAGCAGCCTAGGGGGTCGAGGAAACACCATATATTTT. Translating it yields CASSLGGRGNTIYF.

J is TRBJ2-3 and V is TRBV30, with 7 bases fitting TRBD2. The germline V gene encodes CDR1 GTSNPN and CDR2 SVGIG (reference sequence). This CDR3 contains 14 residues. Unmatched junction bases numbered 2, after V lost 1 base and J lost 1 base. The CDR3 nucleotides read TGTGCCTGGAGTGATGCGGGGGGCACAGATACGCAGTATTTT. As protein: CAWSDAGGTDTQYF.

The chain couples TRBV7-9 to TRBJ2-1; possible D gene TRBD1, 6 bases. Germline V CDR1 and CDR2: SEHNR, FQNEAQ (reference sequence). V was trimmed by 5 bases and J by 4 bases, leaving 15 bases between them. The CDR3 extends over 15 amino acids. DNA for the CDR3: TGTGCCAGCAGCGCAGCAACAGGGTTTTACAATGAGCAGTTCTTC. Its translation is CASSAATGFYNEQFF.

The gene calls are TRBV25-1 and TRBJ1-3; 7 bases match TRBD1. The germline gives CDR1 MGHDK, CDR2 SYGVNS. Trimming removed 3 bases from V and 4 bases from J; junction bases left unmatched: 3. CDR3 length equals 14 residues. The DNA for the CDR3 is TGTGCCAGCAGTGACGACAGGGCCGGAAACACCATATATTTT. Its protein product is CASSDDRAGNTIYF.

The chain has TRBV6-4 and TRBJ2-7, with 9 positions matching TRBD2. Germline-derived CDR1 and CDR2 are MRHNA and SNTAGT. Trimming cost V 4 bases and J 2 bases; bases outside gene matches: 6. This CDR3 has 15 amino acids. This CDR3 is CASSGGGRGAYEQYF. In DNA form, the CDR3 reads TGTGCCAGCAGTGGGGGCGGGAGGGGGGCCTACGAGCAGTACTTC.

This clone was recorded once. This chain connects TRBV5-4 to TRBJ2-1, with TRBD1 matching over 7 bases. This CDR3 is built from 13 residues. Germline lookup yields CDR1 SGHNT and CDR2 YYREEE (reference sequence). The V segment lost 0 bases and the J segment 7 bases; nucleotides outside the gene matches: 1. The CDR3 reads CASSLGQGNEQFF. DNA for the CDR3: TGTGCCAGCAGCTTGGGACAGGGTAATGAGCAGTTCTTC.

This sequence joins TRBV28 and TRBJ2-1, with a tentative D call TRBD2 (5 bases). The CDR3 covers 14 residues. Trimming shortened V by 5 bases and J by 1 base, and 9 bases separated the two germline ends. Looked up from germline, CDR1 is MDHEN and CDR2 is SYDVKM. The CDR3 here is CASSKGLSYNEQFF. In nucleotides, the CDR3 is TGTGCCAGCAGTAAAGGACTTTCCTACAATGAGCAGTTCTTC.

This clone was seen only a few times. The chain carries TRBV18 and TRBJ1-4; D ambiguous. Trimming removed 4 bases at V and 5 bases at J, with 8 bases between. Germline CDR1 KGHSH, CDR2 LQKENI. The CDR3 has 13 amino acids. CDR3 loop: CASSLFDNEKLFF. The CDR3 nucleotides read TGTGCCAGCTCACTCTTTGACAATGAAAAACTGTTTTTT. Using reference TRBV18 and TRBJ1-4 for the parts outside the CDR3, the full variable domain is NAGVMQNPRHLVRRRGQEARLRCSPMKGHSHVYWYRQLPEEGLKFMVYLQKENIIDESGMPKERFSAEFPKEGPSILRIQQVVRGDSAAYFCASSLFDNEKLFFGSGTQLSVL.

This chain joins TRBV7-2 and TRBJ2-5; the match to TRBD1 covers 8 bases. CDR3 length equals 13 residues. Looked up from germline, CDR1 is SGHTA and CDR2 is FQGNSA. Losses at the gene ends were 0 bases for V and 13 bases for J; bases not matched to a gene: 7. The CDR3 is CASSLAGSGGLYF. The CDR3, as DNA: TGTGCCAGCAGCTTAGCAGGTTCAGGGGGCTTGTACTTC. Combining the CDR3 with reference TRBV7-2 and TRBJ2-5 gives the whole variable domain GAGVSQSPSNKVTEKGKDVELRCDPISGHTALYWYRQSLGQGLEFLIYFQGNSAPDKSGLPSDRFSAERTGGSVSTLTIQRTQQEDSAVYLCASSLAGSGGLYFGPGTRLLVL.

The chain has TRBV11-2 and TRBJ2-7, with 8 bases lining up with TRBD2. With 6 bases clipped from V and 0 bases from J, the junction kept 13 bases outside the gene matches. The CDR3 has 17 amino acids. The germline gives CDR1 SGHAT, CDR2 FQNNGV. The CDR3 protein is CASRRDITSGRSYEQYF. The CDR3 DNA sequence: TGTGCCAGCAGACGGGACATCACTAGCGGCCGCTCCTACGAGCAGTACTTC.

V is TRBV7-9 and J is TRBJ2-3; 7 bases align to TRBD2. Germline V gene lookup returns CDR1 SEHNR and CDR2 FQNEAQ (reference sequence). The V and J ends lost 4 bases and 6 bases, in that order; junction bases with no gene match: 7. There are 14 residues in the CDR3. CDR3 DNA sequence: TGTGCCAGCAGCTCGGCGGGGGACTGGGATACGCAGTATTTT. As protein: CASSSAGDWDTQYF.

The chain uses TRBV7-8 and TRBJ2-3; 8 nucleotides agree with TRBD1. Germline V gene data show CDR1 as SGHVS and CDR2 as FQNEAQ. The CDR3 spans 15 residues. Trimming removed 4 bases from V and 4 bases from J; junction bases left unmatched: 7. DNA of the CDR3: TGTGCCAGCAGCTCCTACAGGGGGAGTGCAGATACGCAGTATTTT. Translating it yields CASSSYRGSADTQYF.

The sample holds one count of this clone. The chain combines TRBV9 with TRBJ1-5; 10 positions agree with TRBD1. CDR3 length: 16 amino acids. The J segment lost 4 bases and the V segment lost 3 bases, leaving 7 bases of the junction unmatched. Germline V gene data show CDR1 as SGDLS and CDR2 as YYNGEE. The CDR3 loop reads CASSGGTGVWNQPQHF. The CDR3 DNA follows: TGTGCCAGCAGCGGCGGGACAGGGGTTTGGAATCAGCCCCAGCATTTT.

The chain is built from TRBV27 and TRBJ2-1, with D perhaps TRBD1 (6 bases). V shed 6 bases and J shed 10 bases, with 13 bases lying between them. The CDR3 contains 12 residues. The V gene's germline CDR1 is MNHEY and CDR2 SMNVEV (reference sequence). For the CDR3, the DNA is TGTGCCAGCAGAACAGGGTCGAGGGAGCAGTTCTTC. Its translation: CASRTGSREQFF.

The chain links TRBV14 to TRBJ1-2; D call uncertain. The V gene's germline CDR1 is SGHDN and CDR2 FVKESK. The CDR3 contains 13 residues. Trimming shortened V by 1 base and J by 8 bases, and 11 bases separated the two germline ends. The CDR3 DNA sequence: TGTGCCAGCAGCCAAGGTCGGGGAGGCGGCTACACCTTC. Translating gives CASSQGRGGGYTF.

The chain links TRBV7-8 to TRBJ2-5; 9 bases agree with TRBD2. Germline CDR1 is SGHVS and CDR2 is FQNEAQ. The trim removed 0 bases at V and 5 bases at J, leaving 10 bases unmatched. CDR3 length: 17 amino acids. CDR3 sequence reads: CASSLARIAGVRETQYF. CDR3 DNA sequence: TGTGCCAGCAGCTTAGCGCGGATAGCGGGAGTACGGGAGACCCAGTACTTC.

The rearrangement uses TRBV25-1 and TRBJ1-4, with 8 bases that match TRBD1. CDR1 is MGHDK, CDR2 SYGVNS, per germline. Trimming removed 6 bases from V and 0 bases from J; junction bases left unmatched: 12. This CDR3 has 18 residues. The DNA for the CDR3 is TGTGCCAGCAGATGGACAGGGTCAACCCGGGCAACTAATGAAAAACTGTTTTTT. Encoded protein: CASRWTGSTRATNEKLFF.

V gene TRBV7-9 combines with J gene TRBJ2-5; 10 nucleotides agree with TRBD2. Trimming at V came to 5 bases and at J to 1 base, leaving 7 bases not matched to a gene. CDR1 and CDR2 from the germline V gene are SEHNR and FQNEAQ (reference sequence). This CDR3 spans 16 amino acids. CDR3 DNA: TGTGCCAGCAGCCAAGGACTAGCGGCAACCCAAGAGACCCAGTACTTC. Protein: CASSQGLAATQETQYF. Together with reference TRBV7-9 and TRBJ2-5, the CDR3 gives the full variable domain: DTGVSQNPRHKITKRGQNVTFRCDPISEHNRLYWYRQTLGQGPEFLTYFQNEAQLEKSRLLSDRFSAERPKGSFSTLEIQRTEQGDSAMYLCASSQGLAATQETQYFGPGTRLLVL.

The V call is TRBV18, the J call TRBJ2-7, with TRBD1 identical over 11 bases. The CDR3 extends over 15 amino acids. Germline V CDR1 and CDR2: KGHSH, LQKENI. V lost 3 bases and J lost 3; bases outside the gene matches: 4. CDR3 protein: CASSPAGTGGYEQYF. The DNA of the CDR3 is TGTGCCAGCTCACCCGCCGGGACAGGGGGCTACGAGCAGTACTTC.

The chain has TRBV27 and TRBJ2-3; TRBD2 matches 10 bases. The CDR3 runs to 13 residues. Germline V gene lookup returns CDR1 MNHEY and CDR2 SMNVEV (reference sequence). J was trimmed by 6 bases and V by 7 bases; bases with no gene match: 4. The CDR3 region has the DNA TGTGCCAGCACTCTAGCGGGAGCGGATACGCAGTATTTT. Amino acids: CASTLAGADTQYF.

V is TRBV7-2 and J is TRBJ2-6; D not resolved. The CDR3 totals 18 residues. V was trimmed by 2 bases and J by 1 base, leaving 15 bases between them. Germline CDR1 and CDR2: SGHTA and FQGNSA. CDR3 sequence: CASSLSLPGVSGANVLTF. CDR3 coding DNA: TGTGCCAGCAGCTTAAGTCTGCCCGGTGTATCTGGGGCCAACGTCCTGACTTTC. The full variable domain, in which reference TRBV7-2 and TRBJ2-6 provide the parts outside the CDR3, is GAGVSQSPSNKVTEKGKDVELRCDPISGHTALYWYRQSLGQGLEFLIYFQGNSAPDKSGLPSDRFSAERTGGSVSTLTIQRTQQEDSAVYLCASSLSLPGVSGANVLTFGAGSRLTVL.

The chain carries TRBV29-1 and TRBJ2-1; D unresolved. Germline V gene lookup returns CDR1 SQVTM and CDR2 ANQGSEA. Trimming pared 1 base from V and 7 bases from J, leaving 2 bases between. The CDR3 runs 10 residues. Written as DNA, the CDR3 is TGCAGCGTTGAAGCGAATGAGCAGTTCTTC. Its translation: CSVEANEQFF.

The chain combines TRBV2 with TRBJ1-5; D not certain. The CDR3 consists of 14 residues. V was shortened by 7 bases and J by 6 bases, with 16 bases between the two germline ends. Germline V lookup: CDR1 SNHLY, CDR2 FYNNEI. CDR3 in DNA: TGTGCCAGCACCAAAGTTGGGATGGGTCAGCCCCAGCATTTT. It translates to CASTKVGMGQPQHF. Using reference TRBV2 and TRBJ1-5 for the parts outside the CDR3, the full variable domain is EPEVTQTPSHQVTQMGQEVILRCVPISNHLYFYWYRQILGQKVEFLVSFYNNEISEKSEIFDDQFSVERPDGSNFTLKIRSTKLEDSAMYFCASTKVGMGQPQHFGDGTRLSIL.

The rearrangement links TRBV2 to TRBJ1-1, with D maybe TRBD1 (6 bases). Germline V gene lookup returns CDR1 SNHLY and CDR2 FYNNEI. V shed 11 bases and J shed 4 bases, with 17 bases lying between them. The CDR3 has 13 amino acids. The CDR3 nucleotides read TGTGCCCGGACGGGGGGCGCGGGCACTGAAGCTTTCTTT. Translating gives CARTGGAGTEAFF.

The V call is TRBV18, the J call TRBJ2-2; 10 bases align to TRBD2. CDR3 length: 18 amino acids. The ends lost 1 base at V and 4 bases at J; junction bases unmatched: 9. Germline values: CDR1 KGHSH, CDR2 LQKENI. The CDR3 nucleotides are TGTGCCAGCTCACCACTCTTGGTAGCGGGAGGCAGCACCGGGGAGCTGTTTTTT. It encodes CASSPLLVAGGSTGELFF.

To note about this clone: Other nucleotide sequences in the sample specify the same CDR3. V usage is TRBV30 and J usage is TRBJ2-1; D not certain. This CDR3 is 12 amino acids long. V lost 2 bases to trimming and J lost 5 bases, with 7 bases between them. Germline V gene sequence: CDR1 GTSNPN, CDR2 SVGIG (reference sequence). CDR3 amino acids: CAWSPGHNEQFF. CDR3 DNA: TGTGCCTGGAGTCCGGGTCACAATGAGCAGTTCTTC.

This chain joins TRBV7-9 and TRBJ2-7; D is perhaps TRBD2 (6 bases). The CDR3 consists of 16 residues. The germline CDR1 and CDR2 sequences are SEHNR and FQNEAQ (reference sequence). V lost 1 base and J 6 bases, leaving 19 bases between the germline ends. The CDR3 DNA reads as TGTGCCAGCAGCTTAGGTGGTGGCGGGACCGCTGTCGAGCAGTACTTC. Its translation is CASSLGGGGTAVEQYF.

The genes are TRBV27 and TRBJ2-2; TRBD1 agrees at 8 bases. V lost 6 bases, J lost 7 bases, and 19 bases stayed unmatched. The length of the CDR3 is 18 residues. Germline V gene data show CDR1 as MNHEY and CDR2 as SMNVEV (reference sequence). This CDR3 reads CASRRFGQGITGGGELFF. Here the CDR3 DNA reads TGTGCCAGCAGGCGATTCGGACAGGGTATTACGGGTGGCGGGGAGCTGTTTTTT.